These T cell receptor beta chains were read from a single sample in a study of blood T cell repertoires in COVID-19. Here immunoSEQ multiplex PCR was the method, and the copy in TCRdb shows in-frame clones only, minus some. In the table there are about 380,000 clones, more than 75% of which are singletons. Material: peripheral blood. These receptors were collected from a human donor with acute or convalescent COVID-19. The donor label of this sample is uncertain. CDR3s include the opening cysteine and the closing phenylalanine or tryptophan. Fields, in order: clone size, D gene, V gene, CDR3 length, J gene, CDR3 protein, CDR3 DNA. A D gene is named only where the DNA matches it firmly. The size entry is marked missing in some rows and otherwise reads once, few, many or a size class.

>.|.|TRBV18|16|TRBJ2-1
CASSRTLTGEGNEQFF
TGTGCCAGCTCACGAACCTTGACAGGGGAGGGTAATGAGCAGTTCTTC
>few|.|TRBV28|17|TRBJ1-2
CASSLPGTEGANYGYTF
TGTGCCAGCAGTTTACCCGGGACTGAGGGAGCTAACTATGGCTACACCTTC
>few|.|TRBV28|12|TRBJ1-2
CASSAANYGYTF
TGTGCCAGCAGTGCAGCTAACTATGGCTACACCTTC
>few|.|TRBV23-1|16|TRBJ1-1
CASSQSGKGLNTEAFF
TGCGCCAGCAGTCAATCGGGAAAGGGGCTGAACACTGAAGCTTTCTTT
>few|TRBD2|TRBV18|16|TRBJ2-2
CASSPSSGRSVGELFF
TGTGCCAGCTCACCTTCTAGCGGGAGGTCAGTCGGGGAGCTGTTTTTT
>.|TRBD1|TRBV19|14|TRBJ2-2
CASRDRGDTGELFF
TGTGCCAGCCGGGACAGGGGGGACACCGGGGAGCTGTTTTTT
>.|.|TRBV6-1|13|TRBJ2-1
CASSEYRGTEQFF
TGTGCCAGCAGTGAATATCGGGGGACTGAGCAGTTCTTC
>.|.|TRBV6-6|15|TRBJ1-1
CASSYGGAGNTEAFF
TGTGCCAGCAGTTACGGGGGGGCTGGAAACACTGAAGCTTTCTTT
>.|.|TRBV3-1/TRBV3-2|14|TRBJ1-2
CASSPAGVEYGYTF
TGTGCCAGCAGCCCCGCGGGAGTGGAATATGGCTACACCTTC
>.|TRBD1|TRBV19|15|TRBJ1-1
CASSMDRFANTEAFF
TGTGCCAGTAGTATGGACAGGTTCGCGAACACTGAAGCTTTCTTT
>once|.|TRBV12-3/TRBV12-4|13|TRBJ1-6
CASRLDRASPLHF
TGTGCCAGCAGACTCGACAGAGCTTCACCCCTCCACTTT
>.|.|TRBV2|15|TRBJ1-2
CASSEWGLGVYGYTF
TGTGCCAGCAGTGAATGGGGTTTAGGGGTCTATGGCTACACCTTC
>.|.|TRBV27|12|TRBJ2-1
CASRTSNNEQFF
TGTGCCAGCAGAACGAGCAACAATGAGCAGTTCTTC
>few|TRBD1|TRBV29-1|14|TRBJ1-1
CSVGRGLMNTEAFF
TGCAGCGTAGGTAGGGGGCTAATGAACACTGAAGCTTTCTTT
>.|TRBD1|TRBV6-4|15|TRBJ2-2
CASSDGQGNTGELFF
TGTGCCAGCAGTGACGGACAGGGAAACACCGGGGAGCTGTTTTTT
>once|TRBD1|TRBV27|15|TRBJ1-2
CASSAFGTASYGYTF
TGTGCCAGCAGTGCCTTTGGGACAGCTAGTTATGGCTACACCTTC
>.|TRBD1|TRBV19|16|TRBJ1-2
CASSPYRGTANYGYTF
TGTGCCAGTAGTCCCTACAGGGGTACTGCCAACTATGGCTACACCTTC
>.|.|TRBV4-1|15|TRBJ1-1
CASSQVGTMNTEAFF
TGCGCCAGCAGCCAAGTTGGGACAATGAACACTGAAGCTTTCTTT
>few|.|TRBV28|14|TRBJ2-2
CASTADSWIGELFF
TGTGCCAGCACCGCGGACAGTTGGATTGGGGAGCTGTTTTTT
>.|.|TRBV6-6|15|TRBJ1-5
CASSTGGNRVQPQHF
TGTGCCAGCAGCACTGGGGGGAATAGAGTTCAGCCCCAGCATTTT
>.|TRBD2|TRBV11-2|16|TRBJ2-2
CASSFHSGGATGELFF
TGTGCCAGCAGCTTCCATAGCGGGGGGGCCACCGGGGAGCTGTTTTTT
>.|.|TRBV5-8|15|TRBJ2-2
CASSLGLRSSGELFF
TGTGCCAGCAGCTTGGGACTACGAAGTAGCGGGGAGCTGTTTTTT
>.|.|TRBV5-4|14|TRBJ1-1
CASSLETVNTEAFF
TGTGCCAGCAGCTTGGAAACAGTGAACACTGAAGCTTTCTTT
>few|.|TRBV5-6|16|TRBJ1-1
CASSLWSGEMNTEAFF
TGTGCCAGCAGCTTGTGGTCAGGGGAAATGAACACTGAAGCTTTCTTT
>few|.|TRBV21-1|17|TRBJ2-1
CASTTYDPGQGFGEQFF
TGTGCCAGCACCACCTACGACCCGGGACAGGGATTTGGTGAGCAGTTCTTC
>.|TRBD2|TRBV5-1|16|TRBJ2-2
CASSPLAGASTGELFF
TGCGCCAGCAGCCCTCTAGCGGGAGCCAGCACCGGGGAGCTGTTTTTT
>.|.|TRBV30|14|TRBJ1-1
CAWSGGLPNTEAFF
TGTGCCTGGAGCGGGGGACTGCCGAACACTGAAGCTTTCTTT
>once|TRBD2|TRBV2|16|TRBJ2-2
CASSETSGGGTGELFF
TGTGCCAGCAGTGAGACTAGCGGGGGGGGAACCGGGGAGCTGTTTTTT
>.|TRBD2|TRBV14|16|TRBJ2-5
CASSHPRGGIRETQYF
TGTGCCAGCAGCCACCCTCGGGGGGGGATCCGTGAGACCCAGTACTTC
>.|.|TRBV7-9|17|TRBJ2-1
CASSLWSGKGNYNEQFF
TGTGCCAGCAGCTTATGGTCGGGGAAGGGAAACTACAATGAGCAGTTCTTC
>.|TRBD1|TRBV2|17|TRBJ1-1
CASSDRSRQGKNTEAFF
TGTGCCAGCAGTGACCGATCTAGACAGGGGAAGAACACTGAAGCTTTCTTT
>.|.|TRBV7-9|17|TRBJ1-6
CASSLVSHREENSPLHF
TGTGCCAGCAGCTTAGTATCCCACCGGGAAGAAAATTCACCCCTCCACTTT
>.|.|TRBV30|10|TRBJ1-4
CACTGTELLF
TGTGCCTGCACAGGAACGGAGTTACTTTTT